The source of this TCR beta chain is a study of cytomegalovirus exposure and HLA in healthy donors. Germline lookup yields CDR1 SGHAT and CDR2 FQDESV (reference sequence). The ends lost 3 bases at V and 8 bases at J; junction bases unmatched: 5. This CDR3 region has 14 residues. Generated by immunoSEQ multiplex PCR, the TCRdb table keeps only in-frame clones and is missing some. The data contain over 150,000 clones, 75% to 95% of them singletons. This receptor was obtained from a woman aged 18-29 years in good health and CMV-seropositive. Sequencing was done on a sample of PBMCs. V usage is TRBV11-1 and J usage is TRBJ2-1; 9 nucleotides match TRBD2. The CDR3 region has the DNA TGTGCCAGCAGCTTTCGCGGGGGGGCGTATGAGCAGTTCTTC. Its protein product is CASSFRGGAYEQFF.